Listed here are 5 T cell receptor beta chains from one sample, sequenced in a study of identical twins. Using its own MiXCR run on the 5' RACE reads, TCRdb lists one record per CDR3 protein. The sample has about 520,000 distinct CDR3 sequences; 22% are singletons. This sample was also put to use in a study of T cells expressing NK-cell markers.

The sequenced material came from CD4+ T cells sorted from blood. Receptor source: a woman aged 18 to 35 in good health.

This clonotype has ten or more counts. This chain links TRBV7-2 with TRBJ1-2; TRBD1 aligns across 7 bases. This CDR3 region has 14 residues. The J segment lost 6 bases and the V segment lost 6 bases, leaving 10 bases of the junction unmatched. CDR1 and CDR2 (germline): SGHTA, FQGNSA. In DNA form, the CDR3 reads TGTGCCAGCAGTTCCAGGGGGGGAGTTAATGGCTACACCTTC. This codes for CASSSRGGVNGYTF.

This clonotype was detected only a few times. This chain links TRBV11-3 with TRBJ2-3; D possibly uses TRBD1 or TRBD2 (5 bases each). The V and J ends lost 5 bases and 5 bases respectively, with 14 bases between them. The CDR3 is 14 amino acids. CDR1 is SGHNT and CDR2 is YENEEA in the germline V gene. DNA of the CDR3: TGTGCCAGCAGCCCGCGGACACGGGGAGATACGCAGTATTTT. Protein sequence: CASSPRTRGDTQYF.

This clonotype has only one observation. This sequence joins TRBV25-1 and TRBJ2-1, with 9 positions matching TRBD2. Per germline, CDR1 MGHDK and CDR2 SYGVNS. This CDR3 spans 16 amino acids. V gave up 3 bases and J gave up 6 bases; unmatched junction bases: 9. The CDR3 region is CASSDASSGRFNEQFF. For the CDR3, the DNA is TGTGCCAGCAGTGATGCATCCAGCGGGAGGTTCAATGAGCAGTTCTTC.

The table lists this clonotype with a few counts. V and J are TRBV7-4 and TRBJ1-5; no clear D. In germline, CDR1 is SGHVT, CDR2 SQSDAQ. Trimming took 5 bases from V and 7 from J, leaving 18 bases between them. This CDR3 comprises 15 residues. CDR3 sequence (DNA): TGTGCCAGCAGCCCCGGCGGGAAGGGTGTGCAGCCCCAGCATTTT. Its protein product is CASSPGGKGVQPQHF.

The chain has TRBV5-6 and TRBJ2-7; 7 bases map to TRBD1. V lost 1 base to trimming and J lost 11 bases; unmatched junction nucleotides: 6. Germline lookup yields CDR1 SGHDT and CDR2 YYEEEE. The CDR3 is 12 amino acids. The CDR3 reads CASSLLTGWKYF. In nucleotides, the CDR3 is TGTGCCAGCAGCTTGCTGACAGGGTGGAAGTACTTC.